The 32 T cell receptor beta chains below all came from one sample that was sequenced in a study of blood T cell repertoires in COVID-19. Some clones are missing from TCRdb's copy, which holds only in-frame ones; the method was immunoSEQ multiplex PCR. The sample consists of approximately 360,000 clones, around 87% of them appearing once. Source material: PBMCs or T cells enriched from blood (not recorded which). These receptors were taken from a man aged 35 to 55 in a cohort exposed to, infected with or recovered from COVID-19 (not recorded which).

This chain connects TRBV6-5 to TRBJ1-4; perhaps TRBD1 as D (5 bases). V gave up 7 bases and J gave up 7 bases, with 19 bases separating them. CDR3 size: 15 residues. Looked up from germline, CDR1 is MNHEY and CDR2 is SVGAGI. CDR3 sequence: CASIHRPGGSEKLFF. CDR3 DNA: TGTGCCAGCATTCACAGGCCGGGGGGGTCTGAAAAACTGTTTTTT.

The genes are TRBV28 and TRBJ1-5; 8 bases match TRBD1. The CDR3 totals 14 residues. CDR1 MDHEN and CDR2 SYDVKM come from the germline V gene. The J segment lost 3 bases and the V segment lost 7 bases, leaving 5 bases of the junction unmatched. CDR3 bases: TGTGCCAGCAACAGGGGGGGAGCCAATCAGCCCCAGCATTTT. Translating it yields CASNRGGANQPQHF.

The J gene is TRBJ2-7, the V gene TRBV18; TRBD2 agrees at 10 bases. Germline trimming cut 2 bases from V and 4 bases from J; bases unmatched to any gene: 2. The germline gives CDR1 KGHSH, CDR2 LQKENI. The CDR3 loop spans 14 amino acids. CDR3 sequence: CASSPVSGRYEQYF. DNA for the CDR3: TGTGCCAGCTCACCAGTTAGCGGGAGGTACGAGCAGTACTTC.

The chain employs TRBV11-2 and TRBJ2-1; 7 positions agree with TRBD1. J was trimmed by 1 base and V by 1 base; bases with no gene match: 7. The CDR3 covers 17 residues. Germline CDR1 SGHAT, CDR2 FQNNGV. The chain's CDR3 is CASSLVVGTVSYNEQFF. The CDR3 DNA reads TGTGCCAGCAGCTTAGTTGTTGGGACAGTTTCCTACAATGAGCAGTTCTTC.

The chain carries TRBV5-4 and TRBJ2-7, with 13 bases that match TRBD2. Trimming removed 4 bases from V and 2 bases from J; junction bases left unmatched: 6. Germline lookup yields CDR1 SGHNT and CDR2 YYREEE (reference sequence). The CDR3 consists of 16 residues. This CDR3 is CASSPGTSGKTYEQYF. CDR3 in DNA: TGTGCCAGCAGCCCCGGGACTAGCGGGAAGACCTACGAGCAGTACTTC.

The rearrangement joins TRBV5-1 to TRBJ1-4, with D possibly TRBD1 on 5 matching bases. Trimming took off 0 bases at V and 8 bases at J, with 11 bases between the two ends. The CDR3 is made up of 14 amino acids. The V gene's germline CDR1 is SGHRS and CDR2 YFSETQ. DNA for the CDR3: TGCGCCAGCAGCTTGGCGGGACTTCAGGAAAAACTGTTTTTT. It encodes CASSLAGLQEKLFF.

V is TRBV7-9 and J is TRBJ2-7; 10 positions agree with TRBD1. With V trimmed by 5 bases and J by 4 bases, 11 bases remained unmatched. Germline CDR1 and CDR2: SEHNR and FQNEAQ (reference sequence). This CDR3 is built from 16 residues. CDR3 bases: TGTGCCAGCAGCCAAATCCGGACAGGGGGAAATTACGAGCAGTACTTC. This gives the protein CASSQIRTGGNYEQYF.

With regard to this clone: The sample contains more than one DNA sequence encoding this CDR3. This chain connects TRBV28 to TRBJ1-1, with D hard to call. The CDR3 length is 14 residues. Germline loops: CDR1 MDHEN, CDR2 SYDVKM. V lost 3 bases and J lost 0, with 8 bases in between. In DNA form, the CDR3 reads TGTGCCAGCAGTTTGGAGGGAATGAACACTGAAGCTTTCTTT. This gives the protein CASSLEGMNTEAFF.

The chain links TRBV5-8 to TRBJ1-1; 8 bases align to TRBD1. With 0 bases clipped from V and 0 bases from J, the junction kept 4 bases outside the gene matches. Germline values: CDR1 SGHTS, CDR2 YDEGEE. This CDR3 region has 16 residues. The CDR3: CASSLARGPMNTEAFF. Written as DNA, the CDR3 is TGTGCCAGCAGCTTGGCCAGGGGGCCCATGAACACTGAAGCTTTCTTT.

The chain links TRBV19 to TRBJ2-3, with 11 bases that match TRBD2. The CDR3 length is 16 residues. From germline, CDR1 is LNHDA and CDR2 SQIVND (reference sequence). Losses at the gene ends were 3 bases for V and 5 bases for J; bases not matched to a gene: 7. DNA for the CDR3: TGTGCCAGTAGTATCCAGACTAGCGGGGCTCGAGATACGCAGTATTTT. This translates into CASSIQTSGARDTQYF.

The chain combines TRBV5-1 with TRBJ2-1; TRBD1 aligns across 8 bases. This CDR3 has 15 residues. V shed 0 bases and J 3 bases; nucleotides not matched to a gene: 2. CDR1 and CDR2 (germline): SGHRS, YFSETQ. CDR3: CASSLAGTGYNEQFF. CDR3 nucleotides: TGCGCCAGCAGCTTGGCGGGGACAGGCTACAATGAGCAGTTCTTC.

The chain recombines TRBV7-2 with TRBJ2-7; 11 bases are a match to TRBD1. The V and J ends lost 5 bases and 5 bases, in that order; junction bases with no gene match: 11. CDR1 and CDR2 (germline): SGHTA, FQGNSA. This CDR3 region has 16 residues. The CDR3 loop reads CASSISPRTGGDEQYF. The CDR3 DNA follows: TGTGCCAGCAGCATTAGCCCTAGGACAGGGGGCGACGAGCAGTACTTC.

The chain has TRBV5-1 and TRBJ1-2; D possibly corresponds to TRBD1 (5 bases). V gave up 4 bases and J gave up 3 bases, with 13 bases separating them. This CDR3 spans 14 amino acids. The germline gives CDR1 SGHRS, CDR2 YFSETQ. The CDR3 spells CASSPMRGYYGYTF. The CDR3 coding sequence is TGCGCCAGCAGCCCAATGCGGGGGTACTATGGCTACACCTTC. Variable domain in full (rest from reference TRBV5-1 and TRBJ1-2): KAGVTQTPRYLIKTRGQQVTLSCSPISGHRSVSWYQQTPGQGLQFLFEYFSETQRNKGNFPGRFSGRQFSNSRSEMNVSTLELGDSALYLCASSPMRGYYGYTFGSGTRLTVV.

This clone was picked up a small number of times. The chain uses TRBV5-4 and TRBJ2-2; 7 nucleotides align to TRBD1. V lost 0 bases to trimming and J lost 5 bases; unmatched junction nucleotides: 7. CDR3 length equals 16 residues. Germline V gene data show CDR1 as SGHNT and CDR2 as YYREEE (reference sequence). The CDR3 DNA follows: TGTGCCAGCAGCTTGGAGTCGGGACAGAGGACCGGGGAGCTGTTTTTT. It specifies CASSLESGQRTGELFF.

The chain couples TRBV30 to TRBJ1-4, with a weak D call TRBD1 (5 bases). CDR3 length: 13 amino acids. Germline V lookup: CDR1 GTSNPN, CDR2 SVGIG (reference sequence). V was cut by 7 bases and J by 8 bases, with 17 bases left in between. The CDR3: CASSGGQVEKLFF. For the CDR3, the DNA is TGTGCCTCCTCGGGGGGTCAGGTGGAAAAACTGTTTTTT.

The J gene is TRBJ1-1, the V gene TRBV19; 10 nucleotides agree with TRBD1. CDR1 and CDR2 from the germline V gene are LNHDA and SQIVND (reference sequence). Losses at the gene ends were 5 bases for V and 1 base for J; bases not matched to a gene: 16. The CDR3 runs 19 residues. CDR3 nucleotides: TGTGCCAGTAGTTCGGGCCCGGGACAGGGGCGCTATAGGAACACTGAAGCTTTCTTT. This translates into CASSSGPGQGRYRNTEAFF. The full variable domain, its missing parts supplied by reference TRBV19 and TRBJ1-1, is DGGITQSPKYLFRKEGQNVTLSCEQNLNHDAMYWYRQDPGQGLRLIYYSQIVNDFQKGDIAEGYSVSREKKESFPLTVTSAQKNPTAFYLCASSSGPGQGRYRNTEAFFGQGTRLTVV.

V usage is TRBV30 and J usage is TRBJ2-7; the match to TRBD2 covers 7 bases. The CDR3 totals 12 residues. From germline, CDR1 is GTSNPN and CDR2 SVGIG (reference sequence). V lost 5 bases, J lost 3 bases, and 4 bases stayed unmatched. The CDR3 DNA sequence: TGTGCCTGGGCTAGCGGCAACTACGAGCAGTACTTC. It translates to CAWASGNYEQYF.

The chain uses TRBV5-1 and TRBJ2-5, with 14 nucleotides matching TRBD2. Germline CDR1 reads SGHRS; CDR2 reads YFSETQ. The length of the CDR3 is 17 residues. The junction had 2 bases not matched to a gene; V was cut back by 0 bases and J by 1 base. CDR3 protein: CASSLGTSGRFQETQYF. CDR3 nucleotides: TGCGCCAGCAGCTTGGGGACTAGCGGGAGGTTCCAAGAGACCCAGTACTTC.

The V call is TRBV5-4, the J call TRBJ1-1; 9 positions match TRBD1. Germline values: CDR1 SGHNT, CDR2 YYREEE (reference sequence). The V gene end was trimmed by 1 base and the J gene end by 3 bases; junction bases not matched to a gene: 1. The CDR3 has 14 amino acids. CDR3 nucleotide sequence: TGTGCCAGCAGCTTGCGGGACAGGGACACTGAAGCTTTCTTT. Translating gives CASSLRDRDTEAFF.

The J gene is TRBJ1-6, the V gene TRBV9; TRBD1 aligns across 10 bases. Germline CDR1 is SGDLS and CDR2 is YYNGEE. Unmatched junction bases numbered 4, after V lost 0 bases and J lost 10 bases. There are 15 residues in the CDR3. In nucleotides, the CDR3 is TGTGCCAGCAGCGTAGGGGGACAGGGGCGGTCACCCCTCCACTTT. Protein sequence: CASSVGGQGRSPLHF.

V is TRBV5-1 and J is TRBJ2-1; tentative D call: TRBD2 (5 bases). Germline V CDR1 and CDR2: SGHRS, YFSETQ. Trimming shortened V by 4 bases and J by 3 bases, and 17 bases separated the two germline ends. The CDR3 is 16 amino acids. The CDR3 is CASSKSALAGYNEQFF. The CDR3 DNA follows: TGCGCCAGCAGCAAAAGTGCGCTAGCCGGCTACAATGAGCAGTTCTTC.

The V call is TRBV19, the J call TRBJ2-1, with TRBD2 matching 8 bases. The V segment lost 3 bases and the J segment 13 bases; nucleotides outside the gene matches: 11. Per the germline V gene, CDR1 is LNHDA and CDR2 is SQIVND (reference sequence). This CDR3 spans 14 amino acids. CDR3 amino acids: CASSMDYIREGQFF. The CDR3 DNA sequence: TGTGCCAGTAGTATGGATTATATCCGGGAGGGTCAGTTCTTC. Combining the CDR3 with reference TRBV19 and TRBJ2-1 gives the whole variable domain DGGITQSPKYLFRKEGQNVTLSCEQNLNHDAMYWYRQDPGQGLRLIYYSQIVNDFQKGDIAEGYSVSREKKESFPLTVTSAQKNPTAFYLCASSMDYIREGQFFGPGTRLTVL.

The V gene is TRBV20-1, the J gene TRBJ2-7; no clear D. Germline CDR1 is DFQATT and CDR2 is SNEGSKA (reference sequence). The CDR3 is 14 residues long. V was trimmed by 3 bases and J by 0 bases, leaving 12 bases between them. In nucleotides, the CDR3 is TGCAGTGCTAGTCCCCCGGGTTTCTCCTACGAGCAGTACTTC. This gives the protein CSASPPGFSYEQYF.

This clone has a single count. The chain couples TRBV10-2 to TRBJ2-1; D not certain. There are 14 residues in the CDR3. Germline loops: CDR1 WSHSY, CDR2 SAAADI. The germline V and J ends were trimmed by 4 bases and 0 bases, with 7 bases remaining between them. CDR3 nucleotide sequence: TGCGCCAGCAGTGGCCTAGTCTCCTACAATGAGCAGTTCTTC. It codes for CASSGLVSYNEQFF.

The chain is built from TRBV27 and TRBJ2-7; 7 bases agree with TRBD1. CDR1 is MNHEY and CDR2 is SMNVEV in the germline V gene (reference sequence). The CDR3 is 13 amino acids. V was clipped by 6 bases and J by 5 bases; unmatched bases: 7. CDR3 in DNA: TGTGCCAGCAGGAAAGACAGGGTCCACGAGCAGTACTTC. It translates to CASRKDRVHEQYF.

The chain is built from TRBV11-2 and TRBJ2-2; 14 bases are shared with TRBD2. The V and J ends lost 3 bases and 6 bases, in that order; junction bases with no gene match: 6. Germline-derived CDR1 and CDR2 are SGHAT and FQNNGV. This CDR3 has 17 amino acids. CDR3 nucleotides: TGTGCCAGCAGCTTGGGGACTAGCGGGAGAGGACCCGGGGAGCTGTTTTTT. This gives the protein CASSLGTSGRGPGELFF.

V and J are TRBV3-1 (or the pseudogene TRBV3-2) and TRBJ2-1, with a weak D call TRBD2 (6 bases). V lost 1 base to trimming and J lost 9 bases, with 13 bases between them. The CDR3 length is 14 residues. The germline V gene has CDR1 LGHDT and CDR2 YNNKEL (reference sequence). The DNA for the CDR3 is TGTGCCAGCAGCCAAGTTGGGGGGTTGGGTGAGCAGTTCTTC. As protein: CASSQVGGLGEQFF.

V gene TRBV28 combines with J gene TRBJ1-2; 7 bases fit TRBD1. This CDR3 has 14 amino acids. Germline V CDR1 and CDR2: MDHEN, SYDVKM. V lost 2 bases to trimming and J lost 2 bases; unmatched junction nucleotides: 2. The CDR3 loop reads CASSLTGVNYGYTF. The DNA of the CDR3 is TGTGCCAGCAGTTTAACAGGGGTCAACTATGGCTACACCTTC.

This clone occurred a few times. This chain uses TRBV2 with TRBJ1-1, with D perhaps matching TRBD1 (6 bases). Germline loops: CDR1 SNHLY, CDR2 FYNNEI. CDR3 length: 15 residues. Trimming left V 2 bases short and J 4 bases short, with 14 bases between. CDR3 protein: CASSETGRGGTEAFF. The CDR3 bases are TGTGCCAGCAGTGAAACAGGGAGAGGAGGCACTGAAGCTTTCTTT.

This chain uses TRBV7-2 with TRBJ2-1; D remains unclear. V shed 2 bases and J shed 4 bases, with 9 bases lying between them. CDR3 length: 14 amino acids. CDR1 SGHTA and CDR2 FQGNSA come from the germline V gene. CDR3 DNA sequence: TGTGCCAGCAGCTTATTCAGGAAGTACAATGAGCAGTTCTTC. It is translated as CASSLFRKYNEQFF.

Here the CDR3 reads CASMAGQGAVPPFF. The CDR3 region has the DNA TGTGCCAGCATGGCAGGACAGGGGGCGGTCCCACCTTTCTTT. The rearrangement joins TRBV6-5 to TRBJ1-1, with 11 bases aligning to TRBD1. The germline V gene encodes CDR1 MNHEY and CDR2 SVGAGI. This CDR3 has 14 amino acids. V shed 7 bases, J shed 12 bases, and the junction held 13 bases outside the gene matches.

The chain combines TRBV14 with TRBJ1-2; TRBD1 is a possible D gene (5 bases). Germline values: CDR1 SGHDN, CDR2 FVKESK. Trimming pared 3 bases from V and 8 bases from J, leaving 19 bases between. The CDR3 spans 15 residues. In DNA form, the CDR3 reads TGTGCCAGCAGCCAGCTACACCAGGGTCCAGAAGGCTACACCTTC. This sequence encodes CASSQLHQGPEGYTF.